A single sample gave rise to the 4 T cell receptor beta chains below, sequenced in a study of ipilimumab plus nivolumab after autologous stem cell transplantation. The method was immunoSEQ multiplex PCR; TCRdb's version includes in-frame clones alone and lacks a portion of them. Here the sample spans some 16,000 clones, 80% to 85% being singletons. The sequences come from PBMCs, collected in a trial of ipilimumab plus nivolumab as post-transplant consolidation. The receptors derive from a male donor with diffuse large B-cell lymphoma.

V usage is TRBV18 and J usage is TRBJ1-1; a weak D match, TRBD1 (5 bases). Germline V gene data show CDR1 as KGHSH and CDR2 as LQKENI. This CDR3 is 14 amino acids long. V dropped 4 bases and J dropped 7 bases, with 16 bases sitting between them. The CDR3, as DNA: TGTGCCAGCTCACGACGGGACCGAGCAGATGAAGCTTTCTTT. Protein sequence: CASSRRDRADEAFF.

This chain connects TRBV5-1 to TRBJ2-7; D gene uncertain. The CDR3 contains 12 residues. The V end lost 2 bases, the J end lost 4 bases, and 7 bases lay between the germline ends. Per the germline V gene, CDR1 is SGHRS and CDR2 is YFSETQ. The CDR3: CASSFDQYEQYF. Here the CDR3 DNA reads TGCGCCAGCAGCTTCGACCAATACGAGCAGTACTTC.

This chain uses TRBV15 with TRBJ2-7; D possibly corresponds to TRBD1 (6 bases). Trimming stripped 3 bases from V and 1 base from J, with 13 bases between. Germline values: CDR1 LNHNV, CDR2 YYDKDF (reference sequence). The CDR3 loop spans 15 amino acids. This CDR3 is CATSSLRGQSYEQYF. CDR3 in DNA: TGTGCCACCAGCAGCCTGAGGGGACAATCCTACGAGCAGTACTTC. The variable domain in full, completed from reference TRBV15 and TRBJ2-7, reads DAMVIQNPRYQVTQFGKPVTLSCSQTLNHNVMYWYQQKSSQAPKLLFHYYDKDFNNEADTPDNFQSRRPNTSFCFLDIRSPGLGDTAMYLCATSSLRGQSYEQYFGPGTRLTVT.

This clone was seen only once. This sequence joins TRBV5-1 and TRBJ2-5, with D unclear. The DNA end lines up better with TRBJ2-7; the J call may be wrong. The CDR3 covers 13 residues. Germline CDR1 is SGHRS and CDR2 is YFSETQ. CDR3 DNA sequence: TGCGCCAGCAGCTCCGGGTCTCGCTACGAGCAGTACTTC. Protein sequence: CASSSGSRYEQYF.